This entry describes one T cell receptor (beta chain). The target antigen is unknown. V lost 7 bases, J lost 6 bases, and 19 bases lay in between. This CDR3 spans 14 amino acids. The germline CDR1 and CDR2 sequences are WSHSY and SAAADI. Each CDR3 protein is one row after TCRdb ran MiXCR on the reads. The sample includes roughly 300,000 distinct CDR3 sequences, roughly 25% of them seen just once. This sample was taken from a study of T cell repertoires in cytomegalovirus infection. Study-level information: Both a matching HLA type and CMV infection were indicated by public TCR beta signatures. Whole-study results and caveats: CMV-specific TCR beta clonotypes restricted by HLA-C were the ones dominating the ex vivo response. There were carriers of CMV plus the relevant HLA, and cumulative public TCR beta family frequency identified them.

Sequencing used PBMCs. The receptor was isolated from a human donor in good health (CMV status not recorded). Some clones in this sample may be carry-over from other donors' samples. The chain couples TRBV10-2 to TRBJ2-7; D gene unclear. The chain's CDR3 is CASKRPDRSGEQYF. CDR3 nucleotides: TGCGCCAGCAAGAGACCCGACCGTTCCGGCGAGCAGTACTTC.